A single sample gave rise to the 25 T cell receptor beta chains below, sequenced in a study of blood T cell repertoires in COVID-19. This table comes from immunoSEQ multiplex PCR, and its TCRdb copy is limited to in-frame clones, with some not included. This sample has some 42,000 clones, with 90% found just once. Sequencing was carried out using peripheral blood. Receptors were obtained from a man between 45 and 60 years old with active COVID-19.

The rearrangement links TRBV2 to TRBJ1-2, with D possibly TRBD1 on 6 matching bases. Germline V gives CDR1 SNHLY, CDR2 FYNNEI. CDR3 length equals 13 residues. Trimming cost V 1 base and J 4 bases, with 7 bases left between them. In DNA, the CDR3 is TGTGCCAGCAGTGAAGGGGACATCTATGGCTACACCTTC. Translation: CASSEGDIYGYTF.

The J gene is TRBJ1-1, the V gene TRBV15; possible D gene TRBD1, 5 bases. In germline, CDR1 is LNHNV, CDR2 YYDKDF (reference sequence). The V end was cut by 4 bases, the J end by 6 bases, with 9 bases between. The length of the CDR3 is 12 residues. The CDR3 DNA is TGTGCCACCAGCACCAGGGTAGCTGAAGCTTTCTTT. Its protein product is CATSTRVAEAFF.

The rearrangement uses TRBV5-1 and TRBJ2-1, with 9 bases that match TRBD2. This CDR3 is built from 16 residues. J was trimmed by 9 bases and V by 1 base; bases with no gene match: 11. Germline-derived CDR1 and CDR2 are SGHRS and YFSETQ. Written as DNA, the CDR3 is TGCGCCAGCAGCTTGACTTGGACTAGCGTTGCCCTTGAGCAGTTCTTC. Translation: CASSLTWTSVALEQFF.

The chain uses TRBV2 and TRBJ2-5; TRBD2 agrees at 8 bases. Losses at the gene ends were 6 bases for V and 5 bases for J; bases not matched to a gene: 5. Germline-derived CDR1 and CDR2 are SNHLY and FYNNEI. The CDR3 extends over 13 amino acids. CDR3 sequence reads: CASRTGGQETQYF. The CDR3 nucleotides are TGTGCCAGCAGGACGGGGGGGCAGGAGACCCAGTACTTC.

J is TRBJ2-7 and V is TRBV28; 7 positions match TRBD1. Germline values: CDR1 MDHEN, CDR2 SYDVKM. This CDR3 spans 13 amino acids. V shed 7 bases, J shed 2 bases, and the junction held 5 bases outside the gene matches. The CDR3 DNA reads TGTGCCAGCATCTCGGACAGGACCTACGAGCAGTACTTC. Translated: CASISDRTYEQYF.

V and J are TRBV2 and TRBJ1-6; D gene ambiguous. From germline, CDR1 is SNHLY and CDR2 FYNNEI. The CDR3 consists of 17 residues. Deletions cut 9 bases from V and 5 bases from J, with 23 bases between. The CDR3 protein is CASTPLGEQPNNSPLHF. Written as DNA, the CDR3 is TGTGCCAGTACCCCCCTCGGGGAGCAGCCGAATAATTCACCCCTCCACTTT.

This clone was recorded a few times. V is TRBV3-1 (or the pseudogene TRBV3-2) and J is TRBJ1-6, with D hard to call. V dropped 3 bases and J dropped 7 bases, with 7 bases sitting between them. This CDR3 spans 13 amino acids. Germline lookup yields CDR1 LGHDT and CDR2 YNNKEL (reference sequence). For the CDR3, the DNA is TGTGCCAGCAGCCATGGTGCGAATTCACCCCTCCACTTT. Protein: CASSHGANSPLHF.

The rearrangement links TRBV7-2 to TRBJ2-7; 10 bases match TRBD1. This CDR3 is built from 14 residues. The V segment lost 2 bases and the J segment 6 bases; nucleotides outside the gene matches: 4. The germline V gene encodes CDR1 SGHTA and CDR2 FQGNSA. The DNA for the CDR3 is TGTGCCAGCAGCTTAATGACAGGGGGCCTCGAGCAGTACTTC. Its protein product is CASSLMTGGLEQYF.

The V and J genes are TRBV30 and TRBJ2-1, with 9 bases identical to TRBD2. Germline values: CDR1 GTSNPN, CDR2 SVGIG (reference sequence). The CDR3 is 13 amino acids. The ends lost 4 bases at V and 14 bases at J; junction bases unmatched: 12. This CDR3 is CAWTNARRGGEFF. CDR3 coding DNA: TGTGCCTGGACAAACGCAAGGCGGGGGGGAGAGTTCTTC.

This clone was seen only once. The chain carries TRBV2 and TRBJ1-4; perhaps TRBD1 as D (5 bases). The CDR3 totals 16 residues. Germline CDR1 is SNHLY and CDR2 is FYNNEI. The V end was cut by 3 bases, the J end by 8 bases, with 19 bases between. CDR3 residues: CASSDGASVRREKLFF. CDR3 coding DNA: TGTGCCAGCAGTGATGGGGCGTCAGTCCGGAGAGAAAAACTGTTTTTT.

The rearrangement uses TRBV10-3 and TRBJ2-1; TRBD2 matches at 11 bases. The CDR3 covers 16 residues. Germline V gene sequence: CDR1 ENHRY, CDR2 SYGVKD. V shed 2 bases, J shed 5 bases, and the junction held 5 bases outside the gene matches. In DNA, the CDR3 is TGTGCCATCAGTGAGGTAGCGGGGGGGAAGGACAATGAGCAGTTCTTC. Its translation: CAISEVAGGKDNEQFF.

This clone was counted a few times. The chain joins TRBV19 to TRBJ2-1, with 8 bases lining up with TRBD2. The ends lost 4 bases at V and 16 bases at J; junction bases unmatched: 9. CDR1 and CDR2 (germline): LNHDA, SQIVND (reference sequence). The CDR3 is 12 residues long. Here the CDR3 reads CASSSTGGPGFF. CDR3 nucleotides: TGTGCCAGTAGTAGCACGGGGGGGCCCGGTTTCTTC.

Worth noting for this clone: Sequence at one end of the junction differs from germline and may be a read error. V and J are TRBV28 and TRBJ1-3; 9 bases line up with TRBD1. This CDR3 has 17 amino acids. CDR1 is MDHEN and CDR2 is SYDVKM in the germline V gene. CDR3 sequence: CAGSFGTGRPPGNTIYF. Here the CDR3 DNA reads TGTGCCGGCAGTTTCGGGACAGGGCGTCCCCCTGGAAACACCATATATTTT. The entire variable domain, with the rest obtained from reference TRBV28 and TRBJ1-3, is as follows: DVKVTQSSRYLVKRTGEKVFLECVQDMDHENMFWYRQDPGLGLRLIYFSYDVKMKEKGDIPEGYSVSREKKERFSLILESASTNQTSMYLCAGSFGTGRPPGNTIYFGEGSWLTVV.

V gene TRBV9 combines with J gene TRBJ1-1; D unclear. The CDR3 has 14 residues. V was shortened by 4 bases and J by 2 bases, with 12 bases between the two germline ends. Germline CDR1 and CDR2: SGDLS and YYNGEE. Here the CDR3 DNA reads TGTGCCAGCAGCCCCATCCGGGGAAACACTGAAGCTTTCTTT. Translation gives CASSPIRGNTEAFF.

The CDR3 reads CASSRQGQETQYF. CDR3 sequence (DNA): TGCGCCAGCAGCCGGCAGGGACAAGAGACCCAGTACTTC. The chain employs TRBV5-1 and TRBJ2-5; maybe TRBD1 (5 bases). The CDR3 consists of 13 residues. Trimming took 4 bases from V and 2 from J, leaving 9 bases between them. Germline CDR1 and CDR2: SGHRS and YFSETQ.

The CDR3, as DNA: TGTGCCAGCAGTGATTCGAGCTCCTACAATGAGCAGTTCTTC. It translates to CASSDSSSYNEQFF. The chain links TRBV2 to TRBJ2-1; no definite D call. V was cut by 3 bases and J by 0 bases, with 6 bases left in between. This CDR3 contains 14 residues. Germline CDR1 reads SNHLY; CDR2 reads FYNNEI.

This chain uses TRBV3-1 (or the pseudogene TRBV3-2) with TRBJ2-5; possible D gene TRBD2, 7 bases. V was pared by 7 bases and J by 2 bases, with 23 bases between. The CDR3 runs 17 residues. Germline V CDR1 and CDR2: LGHDT, YNNKEL (reference sequence). CDR3 loop: CASTLGRGGGPQETQYF. DNA of the CDR3: TGTGCCAGCACCCTCGGTAGGGGAGGGGGGCCTCAAGAGACCCAGTACTTC.

The V call is TRBV6-2 or TRBV6-3, the J call TRBJ2-1; D perhaps matches TRBD1 (6 bases). The germline gives CDR1 MNHEY, CDR2 SVGEGT. The CDR3 length is 14 residues. V shed 3 bases and J shed 7 bases, with 13 bases lying between them. This CDR3 reads CASSYLKQGNEQFF. Here the CDR3 DNA reads TGTGCCAGCAGTTATCTCAAACAGGGAAATGAGCAGTTCTTC.

This clone was seen a handful of times. V is TRBV7-2 and J is TRBJ2-7; no clear D gene. The CDR3 totals 13 residues. Trimming removed 1 base at V and 6 bases at J, with 10 bases between. Germline values: CDR1 SGHTA, CDR2 FQGNSA. CDR3 region: CASSLDQYFEQYF. The CDR3 region has the DNA TGTGCCAGCAGCTTAGATCAGTATTTCGAGCAGTACTTC.

The CDR3 DNA is TGTGCCAGCAGCGCCTGGCCGGCGAGACAGGGAAGAGGTGGAAACACCATATATTTT. This translates into CASSAWPARQGRGGNTIYF. The J gene is TRBJ1-3, the V gene TRBV7-2; 7 bases match TRBD1. The CDR3 has 19 residues. Germline-derived CDR1 and CDR2 are SGHTA and FQGNSA. V trimming: 5 bases; J trimming: 3 bases; junction bases outside the gene matches: 19.

This chain links TRBV18 with TRBJ1-2, with D possibly being TRBD1 (5 bases). CDR3 length: 13 residues. Trimming pared 3 bases from V and 6 bases from J, leaving 11 bases between. Germline values: CDR1 KGHSH, CDR2 LQKENI. The CDR3 DNA reads TGTGCCAGCTCACCCGACAGTAGAAATGGCTACACCTTC. The encoded protein is CASSPDSRNGYTF.

J is TRBJ1-1 and V is TRBV18; 12 bases line up with TRBD1. V gave up 3 bases and J gave up 11 bases; unmatched junction bases: 7. Germline-derived CDR1 and CDR2 are KGHSH and LQKENI. The CDR3 runs to 14 residues. Here the CDR3 DNA reads TGTGCCAGCTCACCGCCCGGGACAGGGGGCTGGGCTTTCTTT. Residues: CASSPPGTGGWAFF.

The rearrangement links TRBV19 to TRBJ1-4; D is possibly TRBD1 (6 bases). The CDR3 is 14 amino acids. The V gene's germline CDR1 is LNHDA and CDR2 SQIVND (reference sequence). V shed 3 bases and J shed 6 bases, with 11 bases lying between them. This chain's CDR3 is CASSIGGGDEKLFF. As DNA, the CDR3 is TGTGCCAGTAGTATCGGAGGGGGGGATGAAAAACTGTTTTTT.

The chain is built from TRBV5-1 and TRBJ1-2; D unclear. The V gene lost 7 bases and the J gene lost 3 bases, with 16 bases spanning the gap. Germline CDR1 is SGHRS and CDR2 is YFSETQ. CDR3 length equals 14 residues. The CDR3 region is CASASNSGDYGYTF. CDR3 coding DNA: TGCGCCAGCGCCTCGAATAGCGGGGACTATGGCTACACCTTC.

Turning to this clone: An end of the junction does not agree with germline; a read error may underlie this. The V and J genes are TRBV7-2 and TRBJ2-7, with 8 positions matching TRBD1. CDR1 and CDR2 from the germline V gene are SGHTA and FQGNSA. The CDR3 has 16 residues. The CDR3 sequence is CASSLGFGDRRLKVDF. CDR3 DNA: TGTGCCAGCAGCTTAGGGTTTGGGGACAGGAGACTTAAAGTGGACTTC.